The table lists the clone carrying this T cell receptor beta chain with a few counts. This record belongs to a study of OX40 agonist ivuxolimab in advanced cancers. Sequencing used immunoSEQ multiplex PCR; TCRdb keeps in-frame clones, though not all of them. The data show about 61,000 clones, about nine tenths seen once. This CDR3 comprises 17 residues. V was pared by 5 bases and J by 2 bases, with 21 bases between. The germline V gene has CDR1 SEHNR and CDR2 FQNEAQ (reference sequence). This receptor was identified in an adult with an advanced solid tumor such as melanoma, head and neck, liver or kidney cancer. The chain combines TRBV7-9 with TRBJ2-5, with a weak D call TRBD2 (5 bases). Sequencing was performed on CD4+ or CD8+ T cells sorted from blood, taken in a trial of the OX40 agonist ivuxolimab. CDR3 in amino acids: CASSNYWAYGGQETQYF. CDR3 nucleotides: TGTGCCAGCAGCAATTACTGGGCCTACGGAGGACAAGAGACCCAGTACTTC.